A single sample is the source of the 10 T cell receptor beta chains below, sequenced in a study of cytomegalovirus exposure and HLA in healthy donors. The primer mix had 60 Vbeta and 13 Jbeta primers. Assay: immunoSEQ multiplex PCR; the TCRdb copy retains only in-frame clones and omits some. This table lists 56,000 or so clones. Sequenced sample: PBMCs. These receptors were obtained from a man in his forties in good health and CMV-seropositive.

The chain links TRBV6-6 to TRBJ1-1; D remains ambiguous. Germline CDR1 MNHNY, CDR2 SVGAGI (reference sequence). With 9 bases removed from V and 6 bases from J, the gap between germline ends came to 11 bases. The CDR3 length is 11 residues. CDR3: CASGVAPEAFF. CDR3 nucleotide sequence: TGTGCCAGTGGAGTAGCCCCTGAAGCTTTCTTT.

The genes are TRBV4-3 and TRBJ2-3, with TRBD2 matching 8 bases. Germline lookup yields CDR1 LGHNA and CDR2 YSLEER. The V gene end was trimmed by 0 bases and the J gene end by 4 bases; junction bases not matched to a gene: 6. This CDR3 has 16 amino acids. CDR3 loop: CASSQDPSGGADTQYF. The CDR3 nucleotides are TGCGCCAGCAGCCAAGATCCGTCGGGAGGGGCAGATACGCAGTATTTT.

The V call is TRBV7-2, the J call TRBJ2-5, with 7 positions matching TRBD1. The ends lost 3 bases at V and 2 bases at J; junction bases unmatched: 0. This CDR3 spans 13 amino acids. CDR1 and CDR2 from the germline V gene are SGHTA and FQGNSA. CDR3 DNA: TGTGCCAGCAGCTTGGGACAGCAAGAGACCCAGTACTTC. Translated, it gives CASSLGQQETQYF.

The chain carries TRBV14 and TRBJ2-7; 9 bases line up with TRBD1. This CDR3 comprises 13 residues. The germline CDR1 and CDR2 sequences are SGHDN and FVKESK. J lost 3 bases, V lost 9 bases, and 6 bases had no gene match. DNA of the CDR3: TGTGCCAGTAAGGGACAGGGCGGCTACGAGCAGTACTTC. Its protein is CASKGQGGYEQYF.

This chain joins TRBV10-3 and TRBJ1-4; D is perhaps TRBD1 (6 bases). Looked up from germline, CDR1 is ENHRY and CDR2 is SYGVKD. The germline V and J ends were trimmed by 0 bases and 6 bases, with 8 bases remaining between them. This CDR3 is 14 amino acids long. CDR3 sequence (DNA): TGTGCCATCAGTGAGTCCAGGGGCGATGAAAAACTGTTTTTT. As protein: CAISESRGDEKLFF.

The chain is built from TRBV29-1 and TRBJ2-1; 7 nucleotides match TRBD1. The germline CDR1 and CDR2 sequences are SQVTM and ANQGSEA. The CDR3 consists of 15 residues. Here the CDR3 DNA reads TGCAGTTGTGACCCCGCAGGGGGTCTTAACAATGAGCAGTTCTTC. Residues: CSCDPAGGLNNEQFF.

The chain carries TRBV11-1 and TRBJ2-5; 9 nucleotides align to TRBD1. This CDR3 comprises 16 residues. Germline V gene lookup returns CDR1 SGHAT and CDR2 FQDESV (reference sequence). V trimming: 6 bases; J trimming: 3 bases; junction bases outside the gene matches: 11. CDR3 protein: CASSLGTGYLEETQYF. Here the CDR3 DNA reads TGTGCCAGCAGTCTTGGGACAGGGTATCTTGAAGAGACCCAGTACTTC.

The chain uses TRBV29-1 and TRBJ2-3; TRBD2 agrees at 8 bases. CDR3 length: 14 residues. V shed 2 bases and J 5 bases; nucleotides not matched to a gene: 6. The V gene's germline CDR1 is SQVTM and CDR2 ANQGSEA. The CDR3 DNA reads TGCAGCGTTGAACCGGGGGGGCGGGGAGATACGCAGTATTTT. It yields the protein CSVEPGGRGDTQYF.

V is TRBV4-3 and J is TRBJ1-2; 8 nucleotides line up with TRBD1. Trimming removed 2 bases from V and 12 bases from J; junction bases left unmatched: 20. The CDR3 is 17 residues long. Germline V gene lookup returns CDR1 LGHNA and CDR2 YSLEER. The CDR3 spells CASSQTYQGATHLKNTF. CDR3 bases: TGCGCCAGCAGCCAAACCTACCAGGGGGCAACCCACCTAAAAAACACCTTC.

This sequence joins TRBV2 and TRBJ1-1; maybe TRBD1 (5 bases). Germline V lookup: CDR1 SNHLY, CDR2 FYNNEI. The CDR3 totals 16 residues. Trimming removed 4 bases at V and 5 bases at J, with 20 bases between. CDR3 sequence reads: CASSGFGQGSLTEAFF. CDR3 sequence (DNA): TGTGCCAGCAGTGGTTTTGGGCAGGGAAGCTTGACTGAAGCTTTCTTT.